This record covers a single T cell receptor beta chain. Its antigen is currently unknown. V lost 4 bases and J lost 7; bases outside the gene matches: 4. CDR3 length: 12 residues. CDR1 and CDR2 (germline): SGHRS, YFSETQ. These data are taken from a study of beta chain features in type 1 diabetes. Via CD45RO/CCR7/CD25/CD127/CD95/CD27, cells of the CD4+ naive, central memory, regulatory and stem cell-like memory subsets were sorted. TCRB transcripts that were expressed got sequenced, as all of the isolated RNA had been reverse transcribed. Clones were read by immunoSEQ multiplex PCR, and TCRdb kept only the in-frame ones, dropping some. The sample has 130,000 to 150,000 clones, 7% to 10% seen once. Findings and limits, study-wide: For TCRB rearrangement, an influence of HLA type remained unresolved here.

Source material: central memory CD4+ T cells from blood. The TCR comes from a man younger than 35 in good health. The gene calls are TRBV5-1 and TRBJ1-2, with 7 nucleotides matching TRBD1. Here the CDR3 DNA reads TGCGCCAGCAGCGAGGGACAGATTGGCTACACCTTC. Its protein is CASSEGQIGYTF.